The next 25 T cell receptor beta chains were all read from a single sample in a study of radiotherapy plus CTLA-4 blockade in lung cancer. Only in-frame clones appear in the TCRdb table, and some are missing; sequencing was by immunoSEQ multiplex PCR. The sample lists around 45,000 clones; over 75% were seen once. This specimen was peripheral blood, taken from a patient treated with radiotherapy plus ipilimumab. Source of these receptors: a human donor with non-small cell lung cancer whose response to radiotherapy plus ipilimumab could not be evaluated.

This chain joins TRBV6-1 and TRBJ2-1, with 8 bases matching TRBD1. Per germline, CDR1 MNHNS and CDR2 SASEGT. The length of the CDR3 is 16 residues. V lost 4 bases, J lost 0 bases, and 5 bases stayed unmatched. The CDR3 is CASSGTDRVSYNEQFF. The CDR3, as DNA: TGTGCCAGCAGTGGGACGGACAGGGTCTCCTACAATGAGCAGTTCTTC.

V usage is TRBV6-7 and J usage is TRBJ2-5; 7 nucleotides align to TRBD2. TRBV6-7 carries the ORF label, with uncertain function. V trimming: 0 bases; J trimming: 2 bases; junction bases outside the gene matches: 0. This CDR3 is built from 14 residues. The CDR3 here is CASSYSGGQETQYF. CDR3 nucleotide sequence: TGTGCCAGCAGTTACTCGGGGGGGCAAGAGACCCAGTACTTC.

The count of this clone is one. This chain joins TRBV10-1 and TRBJ2-7, with 7 bases matching TRBD1. The CDR3 covers 15 residues. Trimming removed 3 bases from V and 5 bases from J; junction bases left unmatched: 10. Germline assignment: CDR1 WNHNN and CDR2 SYGVQD (reference sequence). CDR3 loop: CASSDIQGRGNEQYF. As DNA, the CDR3 is TGCGCCAGCAGTGACATACAGGGGCGCGGCAACGAGCAGTACTTC.

This chain uses TRBV20-1 with TRBJ2-1; maybe TRBD1 (5 bases). The CDR3 spans 11 residues. V lost 5 bases to trimming and J lost 8 bases, with 10 bases between them. The germline CDR1 and CDR2 sequences are DFQATT and SNEGSKA (reference sequence). The CDR3 nucleotides are TGCAGTGCTTCCCAGGGCCATGAGCAGTTCTTC. It specifies CSASQGHEQFF.

V gene TRBV4-3 combines with J gene TRBJ2-3, with D possibly matching TRBD2 (6 bases). This CDR3 has 19 amino acids. Per germline, CDR1 LGHNA and CDR2 YSLEER. Trimming removed 0 bases from V and 3 bases from J, with 22 bases in between. CDR3 nucleotide sequence: TGCGCCAGCAGCCAAGATTGGGTATTTGGCGGGGTAGAAACAGATACGCAGTATTTT. Its translation is CASSQDWVFGGVETDTQYF.

This chain uses TRBV12-5 with TRBJ2-3; 8 bases are shared with TRBD2. Germline assignment: CDR1 LGHNT and CDR2 FRNRAP. V lost 0 bases to trimming and J lost 0 bases; unmatched junction nucleotides: 8. The CDR3 totals 18 residues. The CDR3 sequence: CASGLVRGSGMSTDTQYF. CDR3 bases: TGTGCTAGTGGTTTGGTACGGGGTAGCGGGATGAGCACAGATACGCAGTATTTT.

Comment on this clone: Sequence at one end of the junction differs from germline and may be a read error. This chain joins TRBV29-1 and TRBJ2-5; D unresolved. Germline CDR1 and CDR2: SQVTM and ANQGSEA. The CDR3 is 11 amino acids. This CDR3 reads CSVPPKEAQYF. The CDR3 DNA follows: TGCAGCGTCCCCCCTAAAGAGGCCCAGTACTTC.

This rearrangement joins TRBV2 to TRBJ1-5; 7 bases match TRBD1. The trim removed 9 bases at V and 0 bases at J, leaving 5 bases unmatched. Germline V gives CDR1 SNHLY, CDR2 FYNNEI. The CDR3 spans 14 residues. CDR3 DNA: TGTGCCAGAGGGGGCACGAATAGCAATCAGCCCCAGCATTTT. It translates to CARGGTNSNQPQHF.

J is TRBJ1-1 and V is TRBV7-2; 10 bases align to TRBD1. The ends lost 4 bases at V and 11 bases at J; junction bases unmatched: 19. Germline V CDR1 and CDR2: SGHTA, FQGNSA. The CDR3 is made up of 17 amino acids. The CDR3 DNA reads TGTGCCAGCAGCTCCCAAGGCAGTGGACAGGGGGGAGGATGGGCTTTCTTT. Amino acid sequence: CASSSQGSGQGGGWAFF.

This clone showed up just once. The rearrangement joins TRBV25-1 to TRBJ2-7; 10 positions match TRBD2. Germline CDR1 and CDR2: MGHDK and SYGVNS. The V gene end was trimmed by 4 bases and the J gene end by 2 bases; junction bases not matched to a gene: 11. CDR3 length equals 17 residues. The CDR3 region is CASSAEILAGVPYEQYF. DNA for the CDR3: TGTGCCAGCAGTGCCGAAATTCTAGCGGGAGTCCCCTACGAGCAGTACTTC.

The CDR3 sequence: CASSPRTGARETQYF. The CDR3 DNA is TGTGCCAGCAGCCCCAGGACAGGGGCTAGGGAGACCCAGTACTTC. This chain uses TRBV6-5 with TRBJ2-5, with TRBD1 matching over 9 bases. The V segment lost 6 bases and the J segment 5 bases; nucleotides outside the gene matches: 10. This CDR3 is built from 15 residues. Germline V gene lookup returns CDR1 MNHEY and CDR2 SVGAGI.

The chain employs TRBV5-1 and TRBJ2-1; 8 bases align to TRBD1. Germline CDR1 and CDR2: SGHRS and YFSETQ. The V segment lost 0 bases and the J segment 7 bases; nucleotides outside the gene matches: 6. The CDR3 spans 15 residues. CDR3 in amino acids: CASSLAWDRRNEQFF. The CDR3 region has the DNA TGCGCCAGCAGCTTGGCGTGGGACAGGAGGAATGAGCAGTTCTTC. Full variable domain (outside the CDR3, taken from reference TRBV5-1 and TRBJ2-1): KAGVTQTPRYLIKTRGQQVTLSCSPISGHRSVSWYQQTPGQGLQFLFEYFSETQRNKGNFPGRFSGRQFSNSRSEMNVSTLELGDSALYLCASSLAWDRRNEQFFGPGTRLTVL.

This clone was recorded only once. The rearrangement uses TRBV6-5 and TRBJ1-1, with no clear D. CDR1 is MNHEY and CDR2 is SVGAGI in the germline V gene. CDR3 length equals 13 residues. V was pared by 7 bases and J by 3 bases, with 12 bases between. The CDR3 region has the DNA TGTGCCAGCACAAGGGAGATGGACACTGAAGCTTTCTTT. It is translated as CASTREMDTEAFF.

The chain uses TRBV18 and TRBJ1-4, with D possibly matching TRBD1 (6 bases). The V end was cut by 3 bases, the J end by 5 bases, with 10 bases between. Germline CDR1 KGHSH, CDR2 LQKENI. The CDR3 totals 14 residues. As DNA, the CDR3 is TGTGCCAGCTCACCTTCGACAGGCAATGAAAAACTGTTTTTT. Translating it yields CASSPSTGNEKLFF.

This clone was detected once. The V gene is TRBV7-2, the J gene TRBJ2-7; D may be TRBD2 (7 bases). The V end was cut by 7 bases, the J end by 6 bases, with 16 bases between. The CDR3 consists of 13 residues. The V gene's germline CDR1 is SGHTA and CDR2 FQGNSA. Here the CDR3 reads CASTFGGAGEQYF. In DNA, the CDR3 is TGTGCCAGCACCTTTGGGGGGGCGGGCGAGCAGTACTTC.

The chain's CDR3 is CASSRSDRVREETQYF. In DNA form, the CDR3 reads TGCGCCAGCAGCCGGTCGGACAGGGTCCGAGAGGAGACCCAGTACTTC. The V gene is TRBV5-1, the J gene TRBJ2-5; 8 bases align to TRBD1. CDR1 is SGHRS, CDR2 YFSETQ, per germline. V dropped 4 bases and J dropped 5; count of bases not matched to a gene: 13. CDR3 length: 16 residues. The whole variable domain, filled in from reference TRBV5-1 and TRBJ2-5, reads KAGVTQTPRYLIKTRGQQVTLSCSPISGHRSVSWYQQTPGQGLQFLFEYFSETQRNKGNFPGRFSGRQFSNSRSEMNVSTLELGDSALYLCASSRSDRVREETQYFGPGTRLLVL.

This clone was detected only once. This chain uses TRBV5-1 with TRBJ2-3; a possible D gene is TRBD1 (6 bases). Germline V lookup: CDR1 SGHRS, CDR2 YFSETQ. The CDR3 is 15 amino acids. V was clipped by 8 bases and J by 2 bases, with 18 bases between them. The CDR3 region is CASRGHGFSTDTQYF. The CDR3 DNA is TGCGCCAGTAGGGGACACGGTTTTTCCACAGATACGCAGTATTTT.

This chain joins TRBV2 and TRBJ2-7; 9 nucleotides line up with TRBD1. The CDR3 is made up of 16 amino acids. V lost 6 bases to trimming and J lost 1 base; unmatched junction nucleotides: 10. Germline-derived CDR1 and CDR2 are SNHLY and FYNNEI. CDR3 in amino acids: CASRGTGTGKSYEQYF. The CDR3 region has the DNA TGTGCCAGCAGGGGGACCGGGACAGGGAAATCCTACGAGCAGTACTTC.

Regarding this clone: Other DNA sequences in this specimen translate into the identical CDR3. The V call is TRBV13, the J call TRBJ1-1; D unclear. The ends were cut back, 3 bases at V and 8 bases at J, with 10 bases in the middle. Per germline, CDR1 PRHDT and CDR2 FYEKMQ (reference sequence). CDR3 length: 12 amino acids. CDR3 DNA sequence: TGTGCCAGCAGCTTGACACGCCGAGAAGCTTTCTTT. Protein: CASSLTRREAFF.

The CDR3 region is CASSSTGNYGYTF. The CDR3 DNA reads as TGTGCCAGCAGCTCGACAGGCAACTATGGCTACACCTTC. J is TRBJ1-2 and V is TRBV28; TRBD1 might be the D (6 bases). The V and J ends lost 6 bases and 2 bases respectively, with 10 bases between them. CDR1 and CDR2 (germline): MDHEN, SYDVKM. CDR3 length: 13 residues.

CDR3 bases: TGCGCCAGCAGCTTGGGACAGGGGAACCAAGAGACCCAGTACTTC. It codes for CASSLGQGNQETQYF. V gene TRBV5-1 combines with J gene TRBJ2-5, with 8 nucleotides matching TRBD1. In germline, CDR1 is SGHRS, CDR2 YFSETQ. Trimming removed 0 bases from V and 0 bases from J; junction bases left unmatched: 1. This CDR3 has 15 residues.

CDR3 sequence reads: CASSPRLAGNTDTQYF. The CDR3 nucleotides read TGCGCCAGCAGCCCCAGACTAGCGGGTAACACAGATACGCAGTATTTT. The chain combines TRBV5-1 with TRBJ2-3; 10 bases fit TRBD2. Looked up from germline, CDR1 is SGHRS and CDR2 is YFSETQ. J gave up 2 bases and V 4 bases, and 7 bases lay outside the gene matches. The CDR3 totals 16 residues.

This chain connects TRBV29-1 to TRBJ2-7; 7 bases are shared with TRBD1. The CDR3 has 14 amino acids. After removal of 7 bases from V and 3 bases from J, the junction contained 12 bases not matched to a gene. The germline V gene has CDR1 SQVTM and CDR2 ANQGSEA. CDR3 DNA: TGCAGCGCCACGACAGGGATAAACTTCTACGAGCAGTACTTC. Protein: CSATTGINFYEQYF.

CDR3 residues: CAWSSRGEKLFF. The CDR3 DNA reads as TGTGCCTGGAGTTCGCGGGGTGAAAAACTGTTTTTT. The chain links TRBV30 to TRBJ1-4; no reliable D call. V was cut by 2 bases and J by 7 bases, with 8 bases left in between. Germline lookup yields CDR1 GTSNPN and CDR2 SVGIG (reference sequence). This CDR3 has 12 amino acids.

J is TRBJ2-1 and V is TRBV4-1; 7 bases map to TRBD2. CDR1 and CDR2 from the germline V gene are MGHRA and YSYEKL. The CDR3 sequence is 14 residues long. Trimming at V came to 2 bases and at J to 8 bases, leaving 6 bases not matched to a gene. The CDR3 spells CASSQTSVPHEQFF. The DNA of the CDR3 is TGCGCCAGCAGCCAAACTAGCGTACCCCATGAGCAGTTCTTC.